This entry describes one T cell receptor beta chain. The data belong to a study of long-term antiretroviral therapy in people with HIV. Per germline, CDR1 SGHKS and CDR2 YYEKEE (reference sequence). The CDR3 sequence is 13 residues long. Deletions cut 8 bases from V and 5 bases from J, with 16 bases between. Sequencing relied on immunoSEQ assay v3.0, run at survey level. The protocol was immunoSEQ multiplex PCR, while the TCRdb copy is restricted to in-frame clones and leaves out a portion. The sample has 25,000 to 30,000 clones; 93% are singletons. The genes are TRBV5-5 and TRBJ2-5, with D hard to call. The TCR comes from a woman between 40 and 55 years old with HIV. Sample: unsorted PBMCs, taken around 6.3 years after starting antiretroviral therapy. CDR3 DNA sequence: TGTGCCAGTACTCAACTCCCCGGTGAGACCCAGTACTTC. Translated: CASTQLPGETQYF.